Following are 17 T cell receptor beta chains from one sample sequenced in a study of cytomegalovirus exposure and HLA in healthy donors. The PCR contained 60 Vbeta and 13 Jbeta primers. Clones were read by immunoSEQ multiplex PCR, and TCRdb kept only the in-frame ones, dropping some. Of 150,000 to 200,000 clones listed, 76% were seen once; the top ten hold about 3.4%. The sample comprised PBMCs. These receptors were taken from a male donor in good health and CMV-seronegative.

J is TRBJ1-5 and V is TRBV18; TRBD1 aligns across 8 bases. Germline CDR1 KGHSH, CDR2 LQKENI. CDR3 length equals 16 residues. Trimming removed 0 bases from V and 3 bases from J; junction bases left unmatched: 4. The CDR3: CASSPPGTGYNQPQHF. CDR3 nucleotides: TGTGCCAGCTCACCACCCGGGACAGGTTACAATCAGCCCCAGCATTTT.

CDR3 amino acids: CASSSSSSSGGTGELFF. The CDR3 DNA is TGTGCCAGCAGTTCCTCTTCCTCTAGCGGGGGCACCGGGGAGCTGTTTTTT. V usage is TRBV7-8 and J usage is TRBJ2-2; 10 bases map to TRBD2. Trimming at V came to 6 bases and at J to 4 bases, leaving 11 bases not matched to a gene. Germline V gene lookup returns CDR1 SGHVS and CDR2 FQNEAQ. The CDR3 sequence is 17 residues long.

V gene TRBV5-6 combines with J gene TRBJ1-5, with a tentative D call TRBD1 (5 bases). The V and J ends lost 2 bases and 1 base respectively, with 10 bases between them. CDR3 length equals 15 residues. Germline CDR1 is SGHDT and CDR2 is YYEEEE. The CDR3 region is CASSFSGLSNQPQHF. The CDR3 region has the DNA TGTGCCAGCAGCTTTTCAGGGTTAAGCAATCAGCCCCAGCATTTT.

This rearrangement joins TRBV6-5 to TRBJ1-2; D may be TRBD1 (5 bases). Looked up from germline, CDR1 is MNHEY and CDR2 is SVGAGI. The germline V and J ends were trimmed by 4 bases and 4 bases, with 7 bases remaining between them. This CDR3 region has 12 residues. The CDR3, as DNA: TGTGCCAGCAGTTCGACAGCCTATGGCTACACCTTC. Its protein product is CASSSTAYGYTF.

This chain links TRBV19 with TRBJ1-1; 10 bases line up with TRBD1. The CDR3 loop spans 13 amino acids. Trimming cost V 9 bases and J 4 bases; bases outside gene matches: 5. Germline CDR1 LNHDA, CDR2 SQIVND (reference sequence). The CDR3 spells CASRQGASTEAFF. The CDR3 bases are TGTGCCAGCCGACAGGGGGCTAGCACTGAAGCTTTCTTT.

The genes are TRBV7-2 and TRBJ2-3; TRBD1 agrees at 9 bases. Germline lookup yields CDR1 SGHTA and CDR2 FQGNSA. This CDR3 spans 19 amino acids. The V gene end was trimmed by 6 bases and the J gene end by 2 bases; junction bases not matched to a gene: 18. As DNA, the CDR3 is TGTGCCAGCAGTAGACGGGGGCGCCCGGGACAGGGTAACACAGATACGCAGTATTTT. Its protein is CASSRRGRPGQGNTDTQYF.

J is TRBJ2-1 and V is TRBV7-2; 14 nucleotides align to TRBD2. Germline assignment: CDR1 SGHTA and CDR2 FQGNSA. The CDR3 is made up of 15 amino acids. V lost 2 bases and J lost 9; bases outside the gene matches: 3. The CDR3 sequence is CASSLMGLAGAEQFF. CDR3 DNA: TGTGCCAGCAGCTTAATGGGACTAGCGGGAGCTGAGCAGTTCTTC.

The chain employs TRBV28 and TRBJ2-5; 7 nucleotides align to TRBD2. Germline CDR1 and CDR2: MDHEN and SYDVKM. Trimming cost V 4 bases and J 1 base; bases outside gene matches: 9. This CDR3 region has 16 residues. CDR3 loop: CASSSPGTGGQETQYF. Written as DNA, the CDR3 is TGTGCCAGCAGTTCACCGGGGACGGGAGGCCAAGAGACCCAGTACTTC.

This chain links TRBV2 with TRBJ1-2, with TRBD1 matching over 8 bases. The germline gives CDR1 SNHLY, CDR2 FYNNEI. The CDR3 contains 12 residues. With 6 bases clipped from V and 8 bases from J, the junction kept 5 bases outside the gene matches. The CDR3 here is CASRRTGLGYTF. The CDR3 nucleotides are TGTGCCAGCAGGAGGACAGGGTTGGGCTACACCTTC.

V and J are TRBV4-2 and TRBJ2-3; 9 positions match TRBD2. The CDR3 totals 17 residues. Germline-derived CDR1 and CDR2 are LGHNA and YNFKEQ. The V gene end was trimmed by 1 base and the J gene end by 4 bases; junction bases not matched to a gene: 9. CDR3 sequence reads: CASSQGLTAGGADTQYF. The CDR3 nucleotides read TGTGCCAGCAGCCAAGGGTTAACGGCGGGGGGGGCAGATACGCAGTATTTT.

This chain links TRBV5-4 with TRBJ2-5; D is perhaps TRBD2 (7 bases). Germline CDR1 is SGHNT and CDR2 is YYREEE (reference sequence). The V and J ends lost 4 bases and 6 bases respectively, with 16 bases between them. The CDR3 loop spans 14 amino acids. Written as DNA, the CDR3 is TGTGCCAGCAGCAGGGACCGCGGGGGCCAGACCCAGTACTTC. Protein sequence: CASSRDRGGQTQYF.

This sequence joins TRBV11-2 and TRBJ1-1; 7 bases are shared with TRBD1. The germline V gene has CDR1 SGHAT and CDR2 FQNNGV. This CDR3 is 15 amino acids long. V shed 5 bases, J shed 4 bases, and the junction held 10 bases outside the gene matches. In DNA, the CDR3 is TGTGCCAGCAGCCCCAGGGGGATCGGGGCCACTGAAGCTTTCTTT. Protein product: CASSPRGIGATEAFF.

V is TRBV4-1 and J is TRBJ2-1, with TRBD1 matching 7 bases. The CDR3 runs to 16 residues. Germline CDR1 reads MGHRA; CDR2 reads YSYEKL. The V and J ends lost 0 bases and 2 bases, in that order; junction bases with no gene match: 4. The CDR3 DNA follows: TGCGCCAGCAGCCAAGACGGACAGGACCCCTACAATGAGCAGTTCTTC. It translates to CASSQDGQDPYNEQFF.

The chain couples TRBV6-6 to TRBJ1-4; 9 bases line up with TRBD1. J was trimmed by 10 bases and V by 8 bases; bases with no gene match: 8. Germline V gene lookup returns CDR1 MNHNY and CDR2 SVGAGI (reference sequence). CDR3 length: 13 residues. The CDR3 region has the DNA TGTGCCAGCGGGCAGACAGGGGGTGGAAAACTGTTTTTT. It translates to CASGQTGGGKLFF.

CDR3 sequence: CASSPGALAGQETQYF. The DNA of the CDR3 is TGTGCCAGCAGTCCTGGCGCGTTAGCAGGGCAAGAGACCCAGTACTTC. J is TRBJ2-5 and V is TRBV7-2; a possible D gene is TRBD1 (5 bases). The germline V and J ends were trimmed by 6 bases and 2 bases, with 19 bases remaining between them. In germline, CDR1 is SGHTA, CDR2 FQGNSA. This CDR3 is 16 amino acids long.

As for this clone: At one of its ends the junction is not consistent with the germline gene, which may arise from a read error. This chain links TRBV19 with TRBJ2-3; 9 nucleotides align to TRBD2. The CDR3 consists of 17 residues. Per the germline V gene, CDR1 is LNHDA and CDR2 is SQIVND (reference sequence). Here the CDR3 DNA reads TGTGCCAGTAGCATAGGGCTAGCGGGGACGGGCTCAGATACGCAGTATTTT. Amino acids: CASSIGLAGTGSDTQYF. The full variable domain, completed using reference TRBV19 and TRBJ2-3, is DGGITQSPKYLFRKEGQNVTLSCEQNLNHDAMYWYRQDPGQGLRLIYYSQIVNDFQKGDIAEGYSVSREKKESFPLTVTSAQKNPTAFYLCASSIGLAGTGSDTQYFGPGTRLTVL.

This clone was observed a handful of times. The chain couples TRBV7-9 to TRBJ2-3; D not resolved. Trimming took 5 bases from V and 2 from J, leaving 8 bases between them. This CDR3 contains 13 residues. In germline, CDR1 is SEHNR, CDR2 FQNEAQ (reference sequence). The CDR3 here is CASSLTYTDTQYF. The CDR3 coding sequence is TGTGCCAGCAGCCTGACTTACACAGATACGCAGTATTTT.